Sequencing of this T cell receptor (beta chain) was carried out in a study of blood T cell repertoires in COVID-19. At the level of the study: T cells, B-cell-depleted T cells, or PBMCs supplied cDNA or gDNA.

This clone was counted only a few times. This CDR3 is 16 amino acids long. With 4 bases clipped from V and 5 bases from J, the junction kept 12 bases outside the gene matches. Germline assignment: CDR1 KGHSH and CDR2 LQKENI. Only in-frame clones appear in the TCRdb table, and some are missing; sequencing was by immunoSEQ multiplex PCR. Of roughly 150,000 clones in the sample, roughly 80% are singletons; the top ten hold about 3.4%. Cohorts were based on clinical histories the participants reported. Sequenced: PBMCs or T cells enriched from blood (not recorded which). The genes are TRBV18 and TRBJ2-7, with 9 bases that match TRBD1. This TCR derives from a woman aged 55-69 years who had recovered from COVID-19. CDR3 sequence reads: CASSQNYGQGLDEQYF. The CDR3 nucleotides are TGTGCCAGCTCACAAAATTATGGACAGGGGCTCGACGAGCAGTACTTC.